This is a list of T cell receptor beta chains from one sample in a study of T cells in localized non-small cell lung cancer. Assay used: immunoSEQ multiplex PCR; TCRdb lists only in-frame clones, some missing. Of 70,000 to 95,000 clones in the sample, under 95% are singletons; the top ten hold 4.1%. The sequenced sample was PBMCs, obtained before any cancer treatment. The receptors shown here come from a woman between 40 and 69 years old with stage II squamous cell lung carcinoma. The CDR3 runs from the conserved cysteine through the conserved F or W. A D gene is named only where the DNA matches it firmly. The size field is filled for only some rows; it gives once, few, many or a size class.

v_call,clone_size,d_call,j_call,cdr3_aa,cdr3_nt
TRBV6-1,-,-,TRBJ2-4,CASSEGPAKNIQYF,TGTGCCAGCAGTGAAGGTCCGGCCAAAAACATTCAGTACTTC
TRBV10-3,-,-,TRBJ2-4,CAISESPGVPKNIQYF,TGTGCCATCAGTGAGTCGCCGGGGGTCCCGAAAAACATTCAGTACTTC
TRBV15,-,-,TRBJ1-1,CATSRALQNTEAFF,TGTGCCACCAGCAGGGCCCTACAGAACACTGAAGCTTTCTTT
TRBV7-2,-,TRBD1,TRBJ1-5,CASGGQGARSNQPQHF,TGTGCCAGCGGGGGACAGGGGGCGCGTAGCAATCAGCCCCAGCATTTT
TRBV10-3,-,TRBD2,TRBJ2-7,CAISREGYEQYF,TGTGCCATCAGTCGGGAGGGCTACGAGCAGTACTTC
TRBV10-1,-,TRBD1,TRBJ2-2,CASRNSQGTNTGELFF,TGCGCCAGCAGGAATTCACAGGGGACGAACACCGGGGAGCTGTTTTTT
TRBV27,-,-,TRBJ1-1,CASRTFNMNTEAFF,TGTGCCAGCAGGACCTTTAACATGAACACTGAAGCTTTCTTT
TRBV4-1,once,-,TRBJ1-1,CASSQPGRMNTEAFF,TGCGCCAGCAGCCAACCGGGACGGATGAACACTGAAGCTTTCTTT
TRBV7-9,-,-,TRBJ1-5,CASSLGWGGNQPQHF,TGTGCCAGCAGCTTAGGGTGGGGGGGCAATCAGCCCCAGCATTTT
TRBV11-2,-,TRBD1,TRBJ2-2,CASTPQGAITGELFF,TGTGCCAGCACCCCACAGGGGGCGATCACCGGGGAGCTGTTTTTT
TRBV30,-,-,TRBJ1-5,CAWSVLGVRNQPQHF,TGTGCCTGGAGTGTACTTGGGGTCCGCAATCAGCCCCAGCATTTT
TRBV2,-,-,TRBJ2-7,CAKGRAYEQYF,TGTGCCAAGGGCAGGGCCTACGAGCAGTACTTC
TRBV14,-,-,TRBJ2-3,CASSQDGLGVDTQYF,TGTGCCAGCAGCCAAGATGGTTTGGGAGTTGATACGCAGTATTTT
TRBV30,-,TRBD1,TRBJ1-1,CAWNRDSEAFF,TGTGCCTGGAACCGGGACAGTGAAGCTTTCTTT
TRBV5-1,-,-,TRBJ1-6,CASASTGSYNSPLHF,TGCGCCAGCGCCTCAACCGGGTCTTATAATTCACCCCTCCACTTT
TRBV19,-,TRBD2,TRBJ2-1,CASSSRGLASEQFF,TGTGCCAGTAGTAGCCGGGGACTAGCGTCCGAGCAGTTCTTC